These 32 T cell receptor beta chains came from one sample sequenced in a study of T cell responses to AZD1222 COVID-19 vaccine. Profiling relied on immunoSEQ multiplex PCR, and the TCRdb table lists in-frame clones only, not all of them. The sample contains about 150,000 clones, roughly nine tenths of which appear only once. The sequenced sample was peripheral blood, obtained on day 0 of AZD1222 vaccination. These receptors were obtained from an adult in good health.

The CDR3 DNA is TGTGCCAGCATACCAGGGGGACGGGTCAATCAGCCCCAGCATTTT. It codes for CASIPGGRVNQPQHF. V gene TRBV2 combines with J gene TRBJ1-5, with 7 bases that match TRBD1. Trimming removed 7 bases from V and 3 bases from J; junction bases left unmatched: 9. The CDR3 runs to 15 residues. Germline CDR1 reads SNHLY; CDR2 reads FYNNEI.

The chain combines TRBV6-4 with TRBJ2-2; maybe TRBD1 (5 bases). The CDR3 is made up of 16 amino acids. The germline V gene has CDR1 MRHNA and CDR2 SNTAGT. Trimming shortened V by 5 bases and J by 3 bases, and 16 bases separated the two germline ends. The DNA of the CDR3 is TGTGCCAGCAGTCTACATTTTGGCAGGGACACCGGGGAGCTGTTTTTT. Its protein is CASSLHFGRDTGELFF.

In this sample, this clone turned up once. The chain has TRBV29-1 and TRBJ1-6; the D is unclear. V lost 8 bases and J 7 bases, leaving 21 bases between the germline ends. This CDR3 spans 15 amino acids. Looked up from germline, CDR1 is SQVTM and CDR2 is ANQGSEA. The CDR3 protein is CSRTATVPWNSPLHF. The CDR3 DNA is TGCAGCCGAACCGCCACAGTCCCGTGGAATTCACCCCTCCACTTT. The complete variable domain, with remaining parts taken from reference TRBV29-1 and TRBJ1-6, reads SAVISQKPSRDICQRGTSLTIQCQVDSQVTMMFWYRQQPGQSLTLIATANQGSEATYESGFVIDKFPISRPNLTFSTLTVSNMSPEDSSIYLCSRTATVPWNSPLHFGNGTRLTVT.

This sequence joins TRBV5-1 and TRBJ2-1, with TRBD2 matching 8 bases. Germline CDR1 and CDR2: SGHRS and YFSETQ. This CDR3 spans 15 amino acids. Trimming took 2 bases from V and 2 from J; bases not matched to a gene: 3. This chain's CDR3 is CASSFGGGTYNEQFF. CDR3 nucleotides: TGCGCCAGCAGCTTCGGCGGGGGGACCTACAATGAGCAGTTCTTC.

This chain joins TRBV5-1 and TRBJ1-1; 7 bases match TRBD1. In germline, CDR1 is SGHRS, CDR2 YFSETQ. Germline trimming cut 0 bases from V and 4 bases from J; bases unmatched to any gene: 6. This CDR3 has 15 amino acids. The CDR3 DNA reads as TGCGCCAGCAGCTTGGCCTTACAGGGGTCCACTGAAGCTTTCTTT. It encodes CASSLALQGSTEAFF.

The table lists this clone with a count of one. The chain combines TRBV7-2 with TRBJ2-1; D is possibly TRBD2 (6 bases). Trimming cost V 5 bases and J 4 bases, with 12 bases left between them. There are 14 residues in the CDR3. Germline CDR1 reads SGHTA; CDR2 reads FQGNSA. CDR3: CASSPPGLYNEQFF. In nucleotides, the CDR3 is TGTGCCAGCAGCCCACCGGGACTTTACAATGAGCAGTTCTTC.

J is TRBJ2-2 and V is TRBV6-5; no firm D call. Germline loops: CDR1 MNHEY, CDR2 SVGAGI. This CDR3 has 13 residues. CDR3 amino acids: CVTRAGFTGELFF. As DNA, the CDR3 is TGTGTCACCCGGGCAGGATTCACCGGGGAGCTGTTTTTT.

The CDR3 region is CASSLGVPAGRETQYF. In DNA form, the CDR3 reads TGTGCCAGCAGCTTAGGAGTTCCCGCGGGGCGAGAGACCCAGTACTTC. The gene calls are TRBV7-2 and TRBJ2-7, with TRBD2 as a possible D gene (6 bases). The tail of the sequence fits TRBJ2-5 better, so the J call may be wrong. Germline CDR1 and CDR2: SGHTA and FQGNSA. This CDR3 contains 16 residues.

The V call is TRBV7-3, the J call TRBJ2-5; D may be TRBD1 or TRBD2 (6 bases each). V lost 4 bases and J 5 bases, leaving 11 bases between the germline ends. CDR3 length: 13 residues. Germline V gene lookup returns CDR1 SGHTA and CDR2 FQGTGA. The CDR3 loop reads CASSSQGRETQYF. The CDR3 DNA reads as TGTGCCAGCAGCTCGCAGGGGAGGGAGACCCAGTACTTC. The full variable domain, its missing parts supplied by reference TRBV7-3 and TRBJ2-5, is GAGVSQTPSNKVTEKGKYVELRCDPISGHTALYWYRQSLGQGPEFLIYFQGTGAADDSGLPNDRFFAVRPEGSVSTLKIQRTERGDSAVYLCASSSQGRETQYFGPGTRLLVL.

V is TRBV28 and J is TRBJ1-1; TRBD1 aligns across 7 bases. The CDR3 sequence is 15 residues long. The V segment lost 6 bases and the J segment 1 base; nucleotides outside the gene matches: 8. Germline CDR1 and CDR2: MDHEN and SYDVKM. This CDR3 reads CASSSMGTANTEAFF. Written as DNA, the CDR3 is TGTGCCAGCAGCTCAATGGGGACAGCGAACACTGAAGCTTTCTTT.

The chain recombines TRBV7-2 with TRBJ2-3, with 10 bases fitting TRBD2. V shed 5 bases, J shed 5 bases, and the junction held 7 bases outside the gene matches. CDR1 is SGHTA, CDR2 FQGNSA, per germline. This CDR3 region has 15 residues. CDR3 in amino acids: CASSRQRGGRDTQYF. In DNA, the CDR3 is TGTGCCAGCAGCAGACAGCGGGGGGGGAGAGATACGCAGTATTTT.

In nucleotides, the CDR3 is TGTGCCAGCAGTTTCAGCTCCTACGAGCAGTACTTC. Its translation: CASSFSSYEQYF. The chain recombines TRBV6-2 or TRBV6-3 with TRBJ2-7; D is unresolved. The V end was cut by 4 bases, the J end by 0 bases, with 4 bases between. The CDR3 spans 12 residues. Germline V gives CDR1 MNHEY, CDR2 SVGEGT.

The rearrangement joins TRBV6-1 to TRBJ1-2, with unresolved D. Germline CDR1 MNHNS, CDR2 SASEGT. The CDR3 sequence is 14 residues long. Trimming stripped 1 base from V and 4 bases from J, with 10 bases between. For the CDR3, the DNA is TGTGCCAGCAGTGAAGGGGGAGGGAGCTATGGCTACACCTTC. This gives the protein CASSEGGGSYGYTF.

The CDR3 sequence is CSVDPWTGGNTGELFF. The DNA for the CDR3 is TGCAGCGTAGATCCATGGACAGGCGGGAACACCGGGGAGCTGTTTTTT. The chain uses TRBV29-1 and TRBJ2-2; 7 bases are shared with TRBD1. Germline assignment: CDR1 SQVTM and CDR2 ANQGSEA. The CDR3 totals 16 residues. J gave up 1 base and V 6 bases, and 11 bases lay outside the gene matches.

As concerns this clone: Other DNA sequences in this sample translate to the same CDR3. The rearrangement joins TRBV7-2 to TRBJ1-5, with a tentative D call TRBD1 (5 bases). V dropped 3 bases and J dropped 4 bases, with 7 bases sitting between them. The CDR3 contains 13 residues. CDR1 is SGHTA, CDR2 FQGNSA, per germline. The CDR3 coding sequence is TGTGCCAGCAGCTTGCGGGGGAATCAGCCCCAGCATTTT. Amino acid sequence: CASSLRGNQPQHF.

This rearrangement joins TRBV11-3 to TRBJ2-2, with D uncertain. Germline CDR1 reads SGHNT; CDR2 reads YENEEA. The CDR3 sequence is 14 residues long. V lost 1 base, J lost 6 bases, and 9 bases lay in between. The CDR3 DNA reads TGTGCCAGCAGCTTAGGAGGCCGTCCCGGGGAGCTGTTTTTT. It encodes CASSLGGRPGELFF.

This chain links TRBV11-2 with TRBJ1-2; D is ambiguous. V lost 4 bases to trimming and J lost 1 base, with 10 bases between them. The CDR3 has 14 residues. Germline lookup yields CDR1 SGHAT and CDR2 FQNNGV. The CDR3 reads CASSSGRGNYGYTF. The CDR3 DNA reads as TGTGCCAGCAGCTCCGGCCGGGGTAACTATGGCTACACCTTC. Together with reference TRBV11-2 and TRBJ1-2, the CDR3 gives the full variable domain: EAGVAQSPRYKIIEKRQSVAFWCNPISGHATLYWYQQILGQGPKLLIQFQNNGVVDDSQLPKDRFSAERLKGVDSTLKIQPAKLEDSAVYLCASSSGRGNYGYTFGSGTRLTVV.

The rearrangement joins TRBV6-5 to TRBJ1-1, with D tentatively TRBD1 (5 bases). The V end was cut by 6 bases, the J end by 1 base, with 15 bases between. The CDR3 is made up of 15 amino acids. Per the germline V gene, CDR1 is MNHEY and CDR2 is SVGAGI. The CDR3, as DNA: TGTGCCAGCAGGTCCGCGGGGGGACGGAACACTGAAGCTTTCTTT. Its translation is CASRSAGGRNTEAFF.

This chain joins TRBV5-1 and TRBJ2-7; D not resolved. From germline, CDR1 is SGHRS and CDR2 YFSETQ. The CDR3 covers 14 residues. Deletions cut 0 bases from V and 2 bases from J, with 9 bases between. The CDR3 coding sequence is TGCGCCAGCAGCTTGGGCTCTTACCCCTACGAGCAGTACTTC. Translated: CASSLGSYPYEQYF.

This clone appeared once. CDR3 sequence (DNA): TGTGCCAGCAGTTTATTCGGAGAGCAGTACTTC. Its protein is CASSLFGEQYF. V and J are TRBV28 and TRBJ2-7; D not certain. This CDR3 has 11 amino acids. Looked up from germline, CDR1 is MDHEN and CDR2 is SYDVKM. Trimming removed 1 base at V and 7 bases at J, with 5 bases between.

V gene TRBV6-5 combines with J gene TRBJ1-2, with 8 bases that match TRBD1. The CDR3 runs to 15 residues. Per the germline V gene, CDR1 is MNHEY and CDR2 is SVGAGI. The J segment lost 4 bases and the V segment lost 0 bases, leaving 4 bases of the junction unmatched. The CDR3 reads CASSYSGQGSYGYTF. CDR3 nucleotide sequence: TGTGCCAGCAGTTACTCCGGACAGGGTTCCTATGGCTACACCTTC.

This sequence joins TRBV11-2 and TRBJ2-5, with 9 bases lining up with TRBD1. V gave up 5 bases and J gave up 0 bases; unmatched junction bases: 7. Germline V CDR1 and CDR2: SGHAT, FQNNGV. The CDR3 spans 16 residues. The DNA for the CDR3 is TGTGCCAGCAGCCTAGGGACAGGGTTGTACCAAGAGACCCAGTACTTC. Its translation is CASSLGTGLYQETQYF.

The chain combines TRBV7-9 with TRBJ2-7; TRBD1 is a possible D gene (5 bases). Germline CDR1 is SEHNR and CDR2 is FQNEAQ (reference sequence). The CDR3 contains 16 residues. V was clipped by 2 bases and J by 2 bases, with 16 bases between them. CDR3 nucleotides: TGTGCCAGCAGCTTACTCGGCAGGGAAATAGCCTACGAGCAGTACTTC. Encoded protein: CASSLLGREIAYEQYF. Based on the CDR3 plus reference TRBV7-9 and TRBJ2-7, the full variable domain is DTGVSQNPRHKITKRGQNVTFRCDPISEHNRLYWYRQTLGQGPEFLTYFQNEAQLEKSRLLSDRFSAERPKGSFSTLEIQRTEQGDSAMYLCASSLLGREIAYEQYFGPGTRLTVT.

There are a few counts of this clone. The chain uses TRBV29-1 and TRBJ2-7; 7 nucleotides match TRBD2. The CDR3 has 13 amino acids. The V gene's germline CDR1 is SQVTM and CDR2 ANQGSEA. Losses at the gene ends were 6 bases for V and 4 bases for J; bases not matched to a gene: 9. This CDR3 reads CSVTPGLTYEQYF. The CDR3 DNA reads TGCAGCGTGACACCGGGACTAACTTACGAGCAGTACTTC.

This rearrangement joins TRBV5-1 to TRBJ2-5; D possibly corresponds to TRBD1 (6 bases). V lost 3 bases, J lost 5 bases, and 17 bases lay in between. Germline V gene data show CDR1 as SGHRS and CDR2 as YFSETQ. The CDR3 is 15 amino acids. The CDR3 nucleotides read TGCGCCAGCAGCTCCGGCAGGGGCTTAGAGGAGACCCAGTACTTC. This encodes CASSSGRGLEETQYF. The whole variable domain, remainder taken from reference TRBV5-1 and TRBJ2-5, is KAGVTQTPRYLIKTRGQQVTLSCSPISGHRSVSWYQQTPGQGLQFLFEYFSETQRNKGNFPGRFSGRQFSNSRSEMNVSTLELGDSALYLCASSSGRGLEETQYFGPGTRLLVL.

The J gene is TRBJ2-5, the V gene TRBV2, with 10 bases lining up with TRBD2. Germline V lookup: CDR1 SNHLY, CDR2 FYNNEI. CDR3 length: 15 residues. J gave up 4 bases and V 6 bases, and 8 bases lay outside the gene matches. The CDR3 DNA sequence: TGTGCCAGCAGGGCCCTAGCGGGGGTAGCAGAGACCCAGTACTTC. This encodes CASRALAGVAETQYF.

The chain carries TRBV28 and TRBJ2-7; 9 bases fit TRBD1. The CDR3 totals 18 residues. Germline V gene lookup returns CDR1 MDHEN and CDR2 SYDVKM. The V segment lost 4 bases and the J segment 3 bases; nucleotides outside the gene matches: 16. CDR3 region: CASSSPQGTGNLYYEQYF. The CDR3 DNA follows: TGTGCCAGCAGTTCGCCCCAAGGGACAGGGAACTTATACTACGAGCAGTACTTC.

V is TRBV5-5 and J is TRBJ2-2; D unclear. Germline-derived CDR1 and CDR2 are SGHKS and YYEKEE (reference sequence). The CDR3 spans 17 residues. Trimming took off 1 base at V and 2 bases at J, with 15 bases between the two ends. The CDR3 sequence is CASSLSVRAANTGELFF. In DNA form, the CDR3 reads TGTGCCAGCAGCTTGTCGGTCCGGGCGGCCAACACCGGGGAGCTGTTTTTT.

V usage is TRBV2 and J usage is TRBJ1-4; D call uncertain. V was clipped by 7 bases and J by 0 bases, with 6 bases between them. Germline CDR1 is SNHLY and CDR2 is FYNNEI. This CDR3 is built from 13 residues. CDR3 nucleotides: TGTGCCAGCACCCGAGCAACTAATGAAAAACTGTTTTTT. This gives the protein CASTRATNEKLFF.

The chain employs TRBV6-2 or TRBV6-3 and TRBJ2-2; TRBD2 agrees at 11 bases. Germline V gene sequence: CDR1 MNHEY, CDR2 SVGEGT. V trimming: 5 bases; J trimming: 1 base; junction bases outside the gene matches: 3. The CDR3 has 16 amino acids. Written as DNA, the CDR3 is TGTGCCAGCAGTGGGGGGACTAGCGGGAACACCGGGGAGCTGTTTTTT. This encodes CASSGGTSGNTGELFF.

The chain joins TRBV24-1 to TRBJ1-6; tentative D call: TRBD1 (5 bases). CDR3 size: 17 residues. CDR1 is KGHDR, CDR2 SFDVKD, per germline. Trimming stripped 2 bases from V and 9 bases from J, with 19 bases between. The CDR3 nucleotides are TGTGCCACCAGTGATTGGGGACGGAAGGTCGGGGGTTCACCCCTCCACTTT. This gives the protein CATSDWGRKVGGSPLHF.

This clone has just one count. V is TRBV18 and J is TRBJ1-2, with a weak D call TRBD1 (6 bases). Germline CDR1 reads KGHSH; CDR2 reads LQKENI. V gave up 4 bases and J gave up 4 bases, with 16 bases separating them. CDR3 length: 15 amino acids. The CDR3 bases are TGTGCCAGCTCACGGCCTAGTGGACAGTTCTATGGCTACACCTTC. Protein product: CASSRPSGQFYGYTF.